What follows are 10 T cell receptor beta chains derived from one specimen sequenced in a study of blood T cell repertoires in COVID-19. Assay: immunoSEQ multiplex PCR; the TCRdb copy retains only in-frame clones and omits some. The table shows 55,000 to 85,000 clones, with around 79% occurring only once. Sequenced: peripheral blood. All receptors come from a man aged 60-69 years with active or convalescent COVID-19.

This clone was seen only once. The chain links TRBV27 to TRBJ1-4; 8 bases agree with TRBD1. V dropped 4 bases and J dropped 5; count of bases not matched to a gene: 6. The CDR3 loop spans 15 amino acids. CDR1 is MNHEY, CDR2 SMNVEV, per germline (reference sequence). The CDR3 sequence: CASSSRRTGNEKLFF. The CDR3 DNA reads as TGTGCCAGCAGTTCCCGAAGGACAGGGAATGAAAAACTGTTTTTT.

This clone has a handful of counts. The CDR3 here is CASSQDPRTEAFF. CDR3 nucleotide sequence: TGCGCCAGCAGCCAAGATCCGAGGACTGAAGCTTTCTTT. This chain uses TRBV4-1 with TRBJ1-1; no clear D gene. V gave up 0 bases and J gave up 5 bases, with 7 bases separating them. CDR3 length equals 13 residues. Germline V gene data show CDR1 as MGHRA and CDR2 as YSYEKL.

The V call is TRBV7-2, the J call TRBJ2-3; 11 bases map to TRBD2. Per the germline V gene, CDR1 is SGHTA and CDR2 is FQGNSA. V shed 3 bases, J shed 1 base, and the junction held 3 bases outside the gene matches. The CDR3 contains 16 residues. In DNA, the CDR3 is TGTGCCAGCAGCTTGCGTAGCGGGGGGGGCACAGATACGCAGTATTTT. It specifies CASSLRSGGGTDTQYF.

The chain joins TRBV9 to TRBJ2-2, with 13 bases aligning to TRBD2. Germline loops: CDR1 SGDLS, CDR2 YYNGEE. Trimming at V came to 3 bases and at J to 5 bases, leaving 4 bases not matched to a gene. CDR3 size: 16 residues. The DNA for the CDR3 is TGTGCCAGCAGCGGGGGACTAGCGGGGTATACCGGGGAGCTGTTTTTT. Translated: CASSGGLAGYTGELFF. The complete variable domain, with remaining parts taken from reference TRBV9 and TRBJ2-2, reads DSGVTQTPKHLITATGQRVTLRCSPRSGDLSVYWYQQSLDQGLQFLIQYYNGEERAKGNILERFSAQQFPDLHSELNLSSLELGDSALYFCASSGGLAGYTGELFFGEGSRLTVL.

This clone was observed once. V usage is TRBV30 and J usage is TRBJ1-4; no definite D call. V dropped 0 bases and J dropped 8 bases, with 7 bases sitting between them. The CDR3 loop spans 12 amino acids. Germline V gene data show CDR1 as GTSNPN and CDR2 as SVGIG (reference sequence). For the CDR3, the DNA is TGTGCCTGGAGTGTTTTCAGGGAAAAACTGTTTTTT. It encodes CAWSVFREKLFF. The full variable domain, rest sourced from reference TRBV30 and TRBJ1-4, is SQTIHQWPATLVQPVGSPLSLECTVEGTSNPNLYWYRQAAGRGLQLLFYSVGIGQISSEVPQNLSASRPQDRQFILSSKKLLLSDSGFYLCAWSVFREKLFFGSGTQLSVL.

This clone has a single count. Other DNA sequences in the same sample also yield this CDR3. In DNA form, the CDR3 reads TGTGCCAGTAGTAGGGACAGGGAAGGACAGCCCCAGCATTTT. Its translation is CASSRDREGQPQHF. The rearrangement joins TRBV19 to TRBJ1-5; 9 positions agree with TRBD1. The CDR3 consists of 14 residues. J lost 7 bases, V lost 4 bases, and 5 bases had no gene match. CDR1 is LNHDA, CDR2 SQIVND, per germline (reference sequence).

This clone was observed a handful of times. V and J are TRBV28 and TRBJ1-5; TRBD1 agrees at 7 bases. Germline loops: CDR1 MDHEN, CDR2 SYDVKM. The junction had 5 bases not matched to a gene; V was cut back by 1 base and J by 5 bases. The CDR3 is made up of 15 amino acids. CDR3 in amino acids: CASSLLTGLYQPQHF. The CDR3 nucleotides read TGTGCCAGCAGTTTATTGACAGGGTTGTATCAGCCCCAGCATTTT.

This clone appeared once. The V call is TRBV5-1, the J call TRBJ2-3; TRBD2 matches at 9 bases. This CDR3 spans 15 amino acids. Germline CDR1 is SGHRS and CDR2 is YFSETQ. V shed 2 bases and J 2 bases; nucleotides not matched to a gene: 3. CDR3 sequence: CASSFERGDTDTQYF. The CDR3 region has the DNA TGCGCCAGCAGCTTTGAGCGGGGGGACACAGATACGCAGTATTTT.

This clone was seen a few times. The rearrangement uses TRBV21-1 and TRBJ1-1. TRBV21-1 is tagged as a pseudogene. The CDR3 consists of 16 residues. Here the CDR3 reads CASSKGQGWRDTEAFF. CDR3 coding DNA: TGTGCCAGCAGCAAAGGTCAGGGTTGGAGGGACACTGAAGCTTTCTTT.

The rearrangement uses TRBV30 and TRBJ1-4; D is uncertain. Trimming stripped 2 bases from V and 10 bases from J, with 14 bases between. CDR1 is GTSNPN and CDR2 is SVGIG in the germline V gene (reference sequence). The CDR3 length is 13 residues. The CDR3 DNA follows: TGTGCCTGGAGTACGACCCTGGAGGGAAAACTGTTTTTT. It yields the protein CAWSTTLEGKLFF.